The clone carrying this T cell receptor (beta chain) appeared a single time. The RNA, about 0.5 to 1 ug, was put through reverse transcription using random hexamers. A single record per CDR3 protein comes from TCRdb applying MiXCR to the immunoSEQ multiplex PCR reads. The sample comprises 100,000 to 150,000 distinct CDR3 sequences, around 95% of which are singletons, and over 0.07% rests with the top ten. This record comes from a study of CD8 T cells in Susac syndrome. Trimming took 1 base from V and 6 from J, leaving 10 bases between them. CDR1 is SGHTA, CDR2 FQGNSA, per germline. The CDR3 totals 13 residues.

The sequence was obtained from a human donor in good health. The specimen was CD4+ T cells from PBMCs. V and J are TRBV7-2 and TRBJ2-7, with D hard to call. Here the CDR3 DNA reads TGTGCCAGCAGCTTAGTGTACAGCTCCGAGCAGTACTTC. Translation: CASSLVYSSEQYF.